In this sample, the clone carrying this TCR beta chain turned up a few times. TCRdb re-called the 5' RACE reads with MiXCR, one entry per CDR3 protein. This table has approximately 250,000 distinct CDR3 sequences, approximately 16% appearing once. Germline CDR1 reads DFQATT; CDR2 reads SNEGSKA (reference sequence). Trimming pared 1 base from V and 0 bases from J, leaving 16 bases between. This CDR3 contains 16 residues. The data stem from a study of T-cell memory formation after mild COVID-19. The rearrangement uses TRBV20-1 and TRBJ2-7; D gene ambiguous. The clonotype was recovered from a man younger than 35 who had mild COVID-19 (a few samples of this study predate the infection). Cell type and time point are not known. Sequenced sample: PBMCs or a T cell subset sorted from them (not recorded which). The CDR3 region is CSARAAVDASSYEQYV. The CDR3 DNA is TGCAGTGCTAGAGCTGCCGTTGACGCTAGCTCCTACGAGCAGTACGTC.